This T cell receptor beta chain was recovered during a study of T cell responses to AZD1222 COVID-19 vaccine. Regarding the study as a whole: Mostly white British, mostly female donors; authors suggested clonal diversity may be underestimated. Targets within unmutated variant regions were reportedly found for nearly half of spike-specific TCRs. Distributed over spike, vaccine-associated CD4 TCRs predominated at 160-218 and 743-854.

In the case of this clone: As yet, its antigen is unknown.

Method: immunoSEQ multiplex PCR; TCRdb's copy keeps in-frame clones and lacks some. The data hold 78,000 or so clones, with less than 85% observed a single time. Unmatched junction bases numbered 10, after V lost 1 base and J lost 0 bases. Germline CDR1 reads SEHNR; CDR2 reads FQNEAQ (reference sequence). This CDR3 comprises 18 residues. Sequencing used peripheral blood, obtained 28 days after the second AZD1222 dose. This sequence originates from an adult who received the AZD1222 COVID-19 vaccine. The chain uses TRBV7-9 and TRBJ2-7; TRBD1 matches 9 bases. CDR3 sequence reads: CASSLGGQGSSFSYEQYF. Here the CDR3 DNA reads TGTGCCAGCAGCTTAGGGGGACAGGGATCTTCTTTCTCCTACGAGCAGTACTTC.